This record covers a single T cell receptor beta chain. What antigen it recognizes has not been identified. Qualities for individual bases were not recorded, and no much larger clone is one base off. In Seattle, one collaborating source enrolled patients while the infection was active and tracked those patients longitudinally over the course of disease. Whole blood was collected in K2EDTA tubes by collaborating institutions according to the institutions' own protocols. For TCRbeta analysis, collaborators shipped samples as frozen whole blood, isolated PBMCs, or DNA extracted from either of those sample types. These data originate in a study of blood T cell repertoires in COVID-19 (dated by TCRdb to 2018 to 2020). Background on the whole study: Collaborator samples came from the United States, Italy and Spain and covered acute and convalescent phases of COVID-19. Deeply sampled blood TCRbeta repertoires from subjects exposed to, actively infected with, or recovered from COVID-19 were included in the dataset. Where HLA class I and class II types were available, the types were taken from metadata supplied by the sample provider, not from assay-based typing. The repertoires were released in a freely available public database meant as a resource for research on the immune response to SARS-CoV-2. The samples were drawn from two sources: the first 160 participants of the ongoing ImmuneRACE study, and approximately 1,300 subjects contributed by 6 global collaborators. The sample metadata nearly always contained a de-identified subject ID, COVID-19 status, age in years and sex. The material from the prospective study consisted of cDNA or gDNA derived from T cells, B-cell-depleted T cells, or PBMCs.

CDR1 is given as SNHLY and CDR2 as FYNNEI, both from the germline V gene. From its cysteine to its phenylalanine, the CDR3 spans 16 amino acids. Here the CDR3 DNA is all that survives: 48 bases in frame from base 1. V is reduced by 7 bases and J by 4 bases, leaving a spacing of 22 bases between them. TCRbeta CDR3 regions were amplified from genomic DNA by means of the immunoSEQ Assay, a bias-controlled multiplex PCR. On the study's bioinformatics: Within the assay, amplification of reference gene primers was used to estimate how many nucleated cells each sample contained. To quantify the absolute abundance of each unique TCRbeta CDR3 rearrangement, sequence reads were collapsed and filtered. Productive Simpson clonality was computed per sample as the square root of Simpson's diversity index over productive rearrangements. This immuneACCESS table, as held by TCRdb, lists in-frame sequences with V and J called but not all clones. Of the missing ones, under half trace to an unresolved V gene in checked studies; the others have no known cause. The V and J calls and clone size come from that table; D and trimming were worked out from the DNA. For this sample there are about 180,000 clones; about 84% appear just once. The ten largest clonotypes hold about 18% of the sample.

General conclusions and limits of the study: Clinical and demographic metadata were provided uncurated, with the amount varying by source and participant.

This clonotype originated in a person aged 70 to 85 with COVID-19, enrolled during active disease. The specimen was peripheral blood. The chain is made from TRBV2 and TRBJ1-2; a confident D gene designation cannot be given. The CDR3 has the sequence CASNLRNPGSSYGYTF. The sequenced DNA is TGTGCCAGCAACCTAAGAAATCCGGGTAGTAGCTATGGCTACACCTTC.